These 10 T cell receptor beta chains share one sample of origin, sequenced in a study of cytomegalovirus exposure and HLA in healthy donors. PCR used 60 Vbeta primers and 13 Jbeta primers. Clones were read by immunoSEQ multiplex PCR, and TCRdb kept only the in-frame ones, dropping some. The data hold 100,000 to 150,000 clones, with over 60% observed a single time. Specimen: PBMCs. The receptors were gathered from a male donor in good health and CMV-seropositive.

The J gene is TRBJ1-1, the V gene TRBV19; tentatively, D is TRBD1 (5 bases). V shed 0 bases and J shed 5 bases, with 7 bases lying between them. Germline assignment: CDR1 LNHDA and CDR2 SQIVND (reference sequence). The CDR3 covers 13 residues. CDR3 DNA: TGTGCCAGTAGTATAGACAGGGAAACTGAAGCTTTCTTT. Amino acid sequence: CASSIDRETEAFF.

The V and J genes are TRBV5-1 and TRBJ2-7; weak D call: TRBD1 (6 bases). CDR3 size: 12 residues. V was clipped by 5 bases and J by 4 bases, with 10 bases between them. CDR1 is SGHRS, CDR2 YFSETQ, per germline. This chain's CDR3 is CASRLGGYEQYF. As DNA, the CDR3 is TGCGCCAGCAGGTTAGGGGGTTACGAGCAGTACTTC. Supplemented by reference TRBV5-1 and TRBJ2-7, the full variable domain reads KAGVTQTPRYLIKTRGQQVTLSCSPISGHRSVSWYQQTPGQGLQFLFEYFSETQRNKGNFPGRFSGRQFSNSRSEMNVSTLELGDSALYLCASRLGGYEQYFGPGTRLTVT.

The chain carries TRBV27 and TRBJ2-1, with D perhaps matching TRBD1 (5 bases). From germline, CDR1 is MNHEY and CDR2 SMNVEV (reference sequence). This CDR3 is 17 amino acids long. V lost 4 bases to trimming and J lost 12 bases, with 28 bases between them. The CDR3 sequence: CASSSLIRVIPVGWQFF. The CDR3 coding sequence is TGTGCCAGCAGTTCCCTCATCAGGGTAATCCCAGTCGGGTGGCAGTTCTTC.

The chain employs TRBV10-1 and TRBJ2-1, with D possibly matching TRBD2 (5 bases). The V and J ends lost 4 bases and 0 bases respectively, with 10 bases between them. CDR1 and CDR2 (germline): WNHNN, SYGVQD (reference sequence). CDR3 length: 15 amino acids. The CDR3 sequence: CASSGGSYSYNEQFF. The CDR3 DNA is TGCGCCAGCAGTGGAGGGTCCTACTCCTACAATGAGCAGTTCTTC.

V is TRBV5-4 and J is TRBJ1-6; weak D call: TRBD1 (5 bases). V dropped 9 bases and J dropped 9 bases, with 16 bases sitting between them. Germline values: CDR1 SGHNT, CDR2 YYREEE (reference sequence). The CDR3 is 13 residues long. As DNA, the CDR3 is TGTGCCACCCAAGGGGAAAAAAGTTCACCCCTCCACTTT. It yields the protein CATQGEKSSPLHF. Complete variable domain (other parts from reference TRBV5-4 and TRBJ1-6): ETGVTQSPTHLIKTRGQQVTLRCSSQSGHNTVSWYQQALGQGPQFIFQYYREEENGRGNFPPRFSGLQFPNYSSELNVNALELDDSALYLCATQGEKSSPLHFGNGTRLTVT.

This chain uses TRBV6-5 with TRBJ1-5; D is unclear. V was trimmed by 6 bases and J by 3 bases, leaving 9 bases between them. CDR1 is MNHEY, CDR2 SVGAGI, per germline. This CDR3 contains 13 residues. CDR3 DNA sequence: TGTGCCAGCAGACCACAGCTCAATCAGCCCCAGCATTTT. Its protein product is CASRPQLNQPQHF.

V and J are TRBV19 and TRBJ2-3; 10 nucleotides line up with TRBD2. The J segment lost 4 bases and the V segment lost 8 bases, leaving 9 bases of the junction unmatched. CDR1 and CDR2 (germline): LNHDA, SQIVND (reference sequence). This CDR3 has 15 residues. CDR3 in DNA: TGTGCCAGTTCTAACAAGCGGGGGGGAGCAGATACGCAGTATTTT. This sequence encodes CASSNKRGGADTQYF.

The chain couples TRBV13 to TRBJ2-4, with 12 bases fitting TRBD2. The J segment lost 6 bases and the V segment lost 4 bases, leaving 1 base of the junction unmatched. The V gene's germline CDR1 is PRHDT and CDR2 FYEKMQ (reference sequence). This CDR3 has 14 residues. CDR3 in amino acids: CASSSSGGANIQYF. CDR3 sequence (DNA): TGTGCCAGCAGCTCTAGCGGGGGGGCAAACATTCAGTACTTC.

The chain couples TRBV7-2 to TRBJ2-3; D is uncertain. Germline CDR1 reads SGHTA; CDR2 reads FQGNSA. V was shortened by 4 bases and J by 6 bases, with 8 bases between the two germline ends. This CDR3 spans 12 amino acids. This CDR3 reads CASSSFSDTQYF. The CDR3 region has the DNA TGTGCCAGCAGCTCTTTTAGCGATACGCAGTATTTT.

In DNA, the CDR3 is TGTGCCAGCGCTGGGACAGGGGGCCCCTATGGCTACACCTTC. This codes for CASAGTGGPYGYTF. The gene calls are TRBV6-5 and TRBJ1-2, with TRBD1 matching 12 bases. V was clipped by 8 bases and J by 4 bases; unmatched bases: 5. Germline V gene sequence: CDR1 MNHEY, CDR2 SVGAGI. CDR3 length: 14 residues.